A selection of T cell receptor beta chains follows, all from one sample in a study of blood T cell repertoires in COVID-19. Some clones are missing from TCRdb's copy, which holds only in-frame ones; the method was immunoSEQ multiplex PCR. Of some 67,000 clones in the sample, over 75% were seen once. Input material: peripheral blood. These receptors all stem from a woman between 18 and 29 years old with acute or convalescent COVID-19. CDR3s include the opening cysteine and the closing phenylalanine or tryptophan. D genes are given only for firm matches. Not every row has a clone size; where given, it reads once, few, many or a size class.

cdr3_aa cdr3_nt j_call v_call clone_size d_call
CATCPRMNTEAFF TGTGCCACCTGTCCGAGAATGAACACTGAAGCTTTCTTT TRBJ1-1 TRBV6-5 - -
CSVSLSMNTEAFF TGCAGCGTTTCATTGTCAATGAACACTGAAGCTTTCTTT TRBJ1-1 TRBV29-1 - -
CASSPIRGLAGAETQYF TGTGCCAGCTCACCAATTCGGGGTCTAGCGGGAGCGGAGACCCAGTACTTC TRBJ2-5 TRBV18 once TRBD2
CASSIGGNQPQHF TGTGCCAGCAGTATCGGGGGGAATCAGCCCCAGCATTTT TRBJ1-5 TRBV6-6 - -
CASSTSLIGEQYF TGTGCCAGCAGTACTAGCCTTATCGGCGAGCAGTACTTC TRBJ2-7 TRBV27 - -
CASTTYGGSSYEQYF TGTGCCAGCACCACATATGGGGGGAGCTCCTACGAGCAGTACTTC TRBJ2-7 TRBV28 - -
CASSPSREKLFF TGTGCCAGCTCACCTTCCCGGGAAAAACTGTTTTTT TRBJ1-4 TRBV18 - -
CASSQDIVFGTESYEQYF TGCGCCAGCAGCCAAGATATAGTCTTCGGGACAGAAAGTTACGAGCAGTACTTC TRBJ2-7 TRBV4-1 - TRBD1
CASSVASGSSNEQFF TGTGCCAGCAGCGTAGCTAGCGGGAGTTCAAATGAGCAGTTCTTC TRBJ2-1 TRBV9 - TRBD2
CASSQDRRRTSGRQETQYF TGTGCCAGCAGCCAAGATCGGAGAAGAACTAGCGGCCGCCAAGAGACCCAGTACTTC TRBJ2-5 TRBV4-2 - TRBD2
CASSDLQGAGELFF TGTGCCAGCAGTGACCTACAGGGGGCCGGGGAGCTGTTTTTT TRBJ2-2 TRBV6-1 - TRBD1
CASSFSGFDPQHF TGTGCCAGCAGTTTCTCTGGCTTTGATCCCCAGCATTTT TRBJ1-5 TRBV28 - -
CASSAVYRGAGYGYTF TGCGCCAGCAGCGCAGTTTACAGGGGCGCGGGCTATGGCTACACCTTC TRBJ1-2 TRBV5-1 - TRBD1
CASSITSGTASGNTIYF TGTGCCAGTAGTATTACCTCCGGGACAGCCTCTGGAAACACCATATATTTT TRBJ1-3 TRBV19 once TRBD1
CASGSTGLSNQPQHF TGTGCTAGTGGTTCAACAGGGTTAAGCAATCAGCCCCAGCATTTT TRBJ1-5 TRBV12-5 - -
CASSHDMKGLATYEQYF TGTGCCAGCAGCCATGATATGAAGGGACTAGCTACCTACGAGCAGTACTTC TRBJ2-7 TRBV3-1/TRBV3-2 once TRBD2
CAWSVSDRTNQPQHF TGTGCCTGGAGTGTATCGGACAGGACAAATCAGCCCCAGCATTTT TRBJ1-5 TRBV30 - TRBD1
CVGQRQTISGANVLTF TGTGTCGGACAGAGACAGACTATCTCTGGGGCCAACGTCCTGACTTTC TRBJ2-6 TRBV30 once -
CASSLEVVSASRTEAFF TGTGCCAGCAGCTTAGAGGTGGTAAGCGCGTCGAGGACTGAAGCTTTCTTT TRBJ1-1 TRBV7-8 - -
CASTGGNEQFF TGTGCCAGCACAGGGGGCAATGAGCAGTTCTTC TRBJ2-1 TRBV6-5 - TRBD1
CASSARPSGARTDTQYF TGTGCCAGCAGCGCCCGGCCCAGCGGGGCTCGTACGGATACGCAGTATTTT TRBJ2-3 TRBV7-6 - TRBD2
CASSWPGRWNEKLFF TGTGCCAGCAGCTGGCCAGGGAGGTGGAATGAAAAACTGTTTTTT TRBJ1-4 TRBV21-1 - -
CASSQNRVGAYGYTF TGTGCCAGCAGCCAAAACAGGGTGGGGGCCTATGGCTACACCTTC TRBJ1-2 TRBV6-5 once -
CASSPGTDGDSPLHF TGTGCCAGTAGTCCCGGGACAGACGGGGATTCACCCCTCCACTTT TRBJ1-6 TRBV19 - TRBD1
CASSQEPGMEQFF TGTGCCAGCAGCCAAGAACCAGGGATGGAGCAGTTCTTC TRBJ2-1 TRBV14 - -
CASSPPNRALDNEQFF TGTGCCAGCTCACCACCCAACAGGGCGCTGGACAATGAGCAGTTCTTC TRBJ2-1 TRBV18 - -
CASSERPSSGNTIYF TGCGCCAGCAGTGAGAGGCCTAGCTCTGGAAACACCATATATTTT TRBJ1-3 TRBV10-2 - -
CASSLTTGGNSPLHF TGTGCCAGCAGCTTAACGACAGGGGGGAATTCACCCCTCCACTTT TRBJ1-6 TRBV7-9 - TRBD1
CAWSVSENTEAFF TGTGCCTGGAGTGTCTCAGAGAACACTGAAGCTTTCTTT TRBJ1-1 TRBV30 - -
CASSQVRLHSSMNTEAFF TGTGCCAGCAGCCAAGTCAGGTTGCACTCTAGCATGAACACTGAAGCTTTCTTT TRBJ1-1 TRBV14 - -
CASIPGPGANVLTF TGTGCCAGCATACCGGGTCCTGGGGCCAACGTCCTGACTTTC TRBJ2-6 TRBV2 - -
CSPSSGPSSTDTQYF TGCAGTCCTAGTAGCGGGCCGTCTAGCACAGATACGCAGTATTTT TRBJ2-3 TRBV20-1 - TRBD2
CASSPFPTGAGFDYGYTF TGTGCCAGCAGTCCATTTCCCACAGGGGCGGGTTTCGACTATGGCTACACCTTC TRBJ1-2 TRBV27 - TRBD1
CASSFGGEQYF TGTGCCAGCAGCTTCGGAGGCGAGCAGTACTTC TRBJ2-7 TRBV11-2 - -
CASSPRGSGQGNGYTF TGTGCCAGCAGCCCCAGGGGGTCTGGCCAAGGGAATGGCTACACCTTC TRBJ1-2 TRBV4-2 - TRBD1
CASSPDRGSNQPQHF TGTGCCAGTAGTCCCGACAGGGGAAGCAATCAGCCCCAGCATTTT TRBJ1-5 TRBV19 - TRBD1
CASSIQRGQPQHF TGTGCCAGTAGTATTCAGCGGGGCCAGCCCCAGCATTTT TRBJ1-5 TRBV19 - -
CASSALSTGGGETQYF TGCGCCAGCAGCGCACTATCGACAGGGGGAGGGGAGACCCAGTACTTC TRBJ2-5 TRBV5-1 - TRBD1
CAWSLKNLGQQKGETQYF TGTGCCTGGAGCCTCAAAAACCTGGGACAGCAAAAAGGGGAGACCCAGTACTTC TRBJ2-5 TRBV30 - TRBD1
CASSLDMGRQFF TGTGCCAGCAGCTTAGACATGGGTCGGCAGTTCTTC TRBJ2-1 TRBV5-4 - -
CASSPGQDYGYTF TGTGCCAGCAGTCCCGGACAGGACTATGGCTACACCTTC TRBJ1-2 TRBV27 few TRBD1
CASRTSWTGTGELFF TGTGCCAGTAGAACTTCCTGGACAGGGACCGGGGAGCTGTTTTTT TRBJ2-2 TRBV19 - TRBD1
CASSPPGQGSMGGANVLTF TGTGCCAGCAGTCCCCCGGGACAGGGGTCCATGGGTGGGGCCAACGTCCTGACTTTC TRBJ2-6 TRBV6-2/TRBV6-3 medium-sized TRBD1
CASSTTGVQEGYTF TGTGCCAGTAGTACGACAGGCGTCCAAGAGGGCTACACCTTC TRBJ1-2 TRBV19 - -
CASSIRTSGNTDTQYF TGCGCCAGCAGCATTCGGACTAGCGGGAACACAGATACGCAGTATTTT TRBJ2-3 TRBV5-1 - TRBD2
CASSLTGIVVSPLHF TGTGCCAGCAGCCTAACAGGGATCGTCGTTTCACCCCTCCACTTT TRBJ1-6 TRBV5-8 - -
CAWSRGQGTDTQYF TGTGCCTGGAGTCGAGGACAGGGCACAGATACGCAGTATTTT TRBJ2-3 TRBV30 - TRBD1